This T cell receptor (beta chain) was retrieved from a study of beta chain features in type 1 diabetes. Study findings and constraints: Significant though moderate, a shortening of TCRB CDR3s appeared in all four CD4+ subsets of Type 1 diabetes patients.

Points on this clone: Its antigen remains unknown.

The CDR3 loop spans 13 amino acids. Trimming left V 6 bases short and J 5 bases short, with 8 bases between. Germline V lookup: CDR1 SNHLY, CDR2 FYNNEI. Expressed TCRB transcripts were sequenced after all isolated RNA was converted to cDNA. Reads for stem cell-like memory T cell samples averaged about 1.01 million. Some clones are missing from TCRdb's copy, which holds only in-frame ones; the method was immunoSEQ multiplex PCR. The table lists fewer than 20,000 clones, 55% of them singletons. Source material: stem cell memory CD4+ T cells from blood. The genes are TRBV2 and TRBJ1-6; D is undetermined. The receptor was isolated from a woman between 18 and 30 years old in good health. CDR3 amino acids: CASRRENNSPLHF. The CDR3 DNA reads TGTGCCAGCAGACGGGAGAATAATTCACCCCTCCACTTT.